The next 24 T cell receptor beta chains were all read from a single sample in a study of blood T cell repertoires in COVID-19. Assay: immunoSEQ multiplex PCR; the TCRdb copy retains only in-frame clones and omits some. The data contain tens of thousands of clones, around nine tenths of them singletons. Sequenced: peripheral blood. The receptors derive from a human donor in a cohort sampled during active COVID-19.

The chain combines TRBV7-9 with TRBJ1-2, with 7 positions matching TRBD1. The J segment lost 4 bases and the V segment lost 6 bases, leaving 8 bases of the junction unmatched. Germline lookup yields CDR1 SEHNR and CDR2 FQNEAQ (reference sequence). The CDR3 totals 14 residues. CDR3 in amino acids: CASRGQVSLYGYTF. In nucleotides, the CDR3 is TGTGCCAGCAGAGGACAGGTCTCCCTCTATGGCTACACCTTC.

The chain links TRBV30 to TRBJ2-7, with D possibly being TRBD1 (7 bases). V was cut by 0 bases and J by 5 bases, with 14 bases left in between. Germline V gene data show CDR1 as GTSNPN and CDR2 as SVGIG (reference sequence). There are 14 residues in the CDR3. CDR3 region: CAWSVSGGFNEQYF. In DNA form, the CDR3 reads TGTGCCTGGAGTGTCTCAGGGGGGTTTAACGAGCAGTACTTC.

The CDR3 region has the DNA TGTGCCAGCTCACCACTTGACAGGTATAATCAGCCCCAGCATTTT. Translated: CASSPLDRYNQPQHF. The chain links TRBV18 to TRBJ1-5; D is perhaps TRBD1 (6 bases). CDR1 KGHSH and CDR2 LQKENI come from the germline V gene. Between the trimmed V and J ends, which lost 1 base and 4 bases, there was a span of 11 bases. This CDR3 has 15 residues.

Only one count was recorded for this clone. The genes are TRBV7-2 and TRBJ2-5; 9 bases are shared with TRBD1. The CDR3 covers 15 residues. CDR1 and CDR2 from the germline V gene are SGHTA and FQGNSA. V lost 5 bases and J lost 4; bases outside the gene matches: 8. The CDR3: CASSHSGTGLETQYF. DNA of the CDR3: TGTGCCAGCAGCCACTCCGGGACAGGGTTAGAGACCCAGTACTTC.

The chain joins TRBV6-5 to TRBJ2-7; tentative D call: TRBD1 (5 bases). The CDR3 loop spans 13 amino acids. From germline, CDR1 is MNHEY and CDR2 SVGAGI. With 2 bases removed from V and 3 bases from J, the gap between germline ends came to 8 bases. The CDR3 DNA sequence: TGTGCCAGCAGTTACGGGGCCCGCTACGAGCAGTACTTC. It is translated as CASSYGARYEQYF.

The gene calls are TRBV4-3 and TRBJ1-1; possible D gene TRBD1, 5 bases. In germline, CDR1 is LGHNA, CDR2 YSLEER. With 3 bases removed from V and 1 base from J, the gap between germline ends came to 12 bases. The CDR3 length is 15 residues. The DNA of the CDR3 is TGCGCCAGCAGCCACCTCATAGGACAGAACACTGAAGCTTTCTTT. This gives the protein CASSHLIGQNTEAFF.

This clone was seen a few times. The chain carries TRBV7-8 and TRBJ2-5; 8 nucleotides match TRBD1. This CDR3 is built from 15 residues. Per germline, CDR1 SGHVS and CDR2 FQNEAQ. V shed 1 base, J shed 2 bases, and the junction held 3 bases outside the gene matches. The CDR3 loop is CASSLGTGIQETQYF. The CDR3 DNA sequence: TGTGCCAGCAGCTTAGGGACAGGGATTCAAGAGACCCAGTACTTC.

This rearrangement joins TRBV3-1 (or the pseudogene TRBV3-2) to TRBJ2-1; the D is unclear. Germline values: CDR1 LGHDT, CDR2 YNNKEL (reference sequence). The CDR3 totals 15 residues. Deletions cut 7 bases from V and 0 bases from J, with 13 bases between. For the CDR3, the DNA is TGTGCCAGCACCCTGGCTCCTAGCTCCTACAATGAGCAGTTCTTC. Amino acids: CASTLAPSSYNEQFF.

V usage is TRBV10-1 and J usage is TRBJ1-1; D unclear. The CDR3 runs to 13 residues. Germline V CDR1 and CDR2: WNHNN, SYGVQD (reference sequence). V lost 4 bases and J lost 0, with 6 bases in between. CDR3 residues: CASSAEVNTEAFF. The DNA of the CDR3 is TGCGCCAGCAGTGCTGAGGTGAACACTGAAGCTTTCTTT.

The chain uses TRBV27 and TRBJ1-6; no clear D gene. The V gene lost 2 bases and the J gene lost 1 base, with 9 bases spanning the gap. Per germline, CDR1 MNHEY and CDR2 SMNVEV (reference sequence). The CDR3 is made up of 16 amino acids. CDR3: CASSLGRWSYNSPLHF. For the CDR3, the DNA is TGTGCCAGCAGTTTAGGCAGATGGTCCTATAATTCACCCCTCCACTTT.

This rearrangement joins TRBV30 to TRBJ1-5; the D is unclear. Between the trimmed V and J ends, which lost 1 base and 7 bases, there was a span of 11 bases. CDR1 is GTSNPN, CDR2 SVGIG, per germline (reference sequence). The CDR3 runs 13 residues. The CDR3 reads CAWSASSRQPQHF. DNA for the CDR3: TGTGCCTGGAGTGCGAGTAGCCGGCAGCCCCAGCATTTT.

The V call is TRBV9, the J call TRBJ2-1; 10 bases agree with TRBD2. The J segment lost 7 bases and the V segment lost 5 bases, leaving 9 bases of the junction unmatched. Per the germline V gene, CDR1 is SGDLS and CDR2 is YYNGEE. CDR3 size: 15 residues. Here the CDR3 DNA reads TGTGCCAGCAGTTCTAGCGGGGGCTCCGGGAATGAGCAGTTCTTC. Residues: CASSSSGGSGNEQFF.

This clone has just a few counts. This chain links TRBV28 with TRBJ1-2, with 8 bases identical to TRBD1. Germline CDR1 MDHEN, CDR2 SYDVKM. The CDR3 is made up of 14 amino acids. V gave up 5 bases and J gave up 0 bases; unmatched junction bases: 2. The CDR3 coding sequence is TGTGCCAGCAGTAGGACAGGGACTAACTATGGCTACACCTTC. Protein sequence: CASSRTGTNYGYTF.

This clone appeared once. This rearrangement joins TRBV6-5 to TRBJ2-7, with D perhaps matching TRBD1 (6 bases). The CDR3 runs 14 residues. Germline V gives CDR1 MNHEY, CDR2 SVGAGI. Trimming removed 2 bases at V and 5 bases at J, with 13 bases between. The CDR3 loop is CASSYPGVRNEQYF. The CDR3 nucleotides are TGTGCCAGCAGTTACCCAGGGGTTCGTAACGAGCAGTACTTC.

The CDR3 is CASSYPGAQETQYF. CDR3 coding DNA: TGTGCCAGCAGTTACCCGGGAGCCCAAGAGACCCAGTACTTC. V usage is TRBV6-5 and J usage is TRBJ2-5, with D possibly TRBD2 on 6 matching bases. V lost 2 bases and J 1 base, leaving 8 bases between the germline ends. Germline V gene sequence: CDR1 MNHEY, CDR2 SVGAGI. The CDR3 loop spans 14 amino acids.

V is TRBV2 and J is TRBJ1-1; 7 bases line up with TRBD1. The length of the CDR3 is 14 residues. The V and J ends lost 8 bases and 1 base, in that order; junction bases with no gene match: 7. Germline V gene data show CDR1 as SNHLY and CDR2 as FYNNEI. CDR3 DNA: TGTGCCAGCGCATTCCGACAGGGGAACACTGAAGCTTTCTTT. This encodes CASAFRQGNTEAFF.

The chain uses TRBV28 and TRBJ1-4; D is possibly TRBD1 (5 bases). Germline values: CDR1 MDHEN, CDR2 SYDVKM. There are 15 residues in the CDR3. Trimming stripped 6 bases from V and 0 bases from J, with 11 bases between. CDR3 loop: CASSQGGTTNEKLFF. In DNA form, the CDR3 reads TGTGCCAGCAGCCAGGGAGGAACAACTAATGAAAAACTGTTTTTT.

CDR3 DNA: TGTGCCAGCAGCTTGAGGACGGGGTATGGCTACACCTTC. Translation: CASSLRTGYGYTF. The J gene is TRBJ1-2, the V gene TRBV7-8; no definite D call. Germline values: CDR1 SGHVS, CDR2 FQNEAQ. The CDR3 runs 13 residues. V shed 3 bases and J shed 5 bases, with 10 bases lying between them.

The chain uses TRBV7-2 and TRBJ2-1, with D possibly matching TRBD1 (6 bases). Germline V CDR1 and CDR2: SGHTA, FQGNSA. Trimming pared 1 base from V and 3 bases from J, leaving 10 bases between. This CDR3 is 15 amino acids long. This chain's CDR3 is CASSLGQAYYNEQFF. The CDR3 bases are TGTGCCAGCAGCTTAGGACAGGCCTACTACAATGAGCAGTTCTTC.

This rearrangement joins TRBV5-1 to TRBJ1-2, with D uncertain. CDR3 length: 15 residues. Germline CDR1 is SGHRS and CDR2 is YFSETQ. V was clipped by 0 bases and J by 0 bases, with 9 bases between them. The CDR3 sequence: CASSLDTASNYGYTF. CDR3 DNA: TGCGCCAGCAGCTTGGATACAGCTTCTAACTATGGCTACACCTTC. The full variable domain, in which reference TRBV5-1 and TRBJ1-2 provide the parts outside the CDR3, is KAGVTQTPRYLIKTRGQQVTLSCSPISGHRSVSWYQQTPGQGLQFLFEYFSETQRNKGNFPGRFSGRQFSNSRSEMNVSTLELGDSALYLCASSLDTASNYGYTFGSGTRLTVV.

The chain is built from TRBV6-2 or TRBV6-3 and TRBJ1-1, with a possible D match to TRBD1 (6 bases). The CDR3 has 13 residues. Germline V gene lookup returns CDR1 MNHEY and CDR2 SVGEGT. V lost 6 bases and J lost 6, with 14 bases in between. The CDR3 DNA reads as TGTGCCAGCAGCCAATACAGGGAGCCTGAAGCTTTCTTT. Protein product: CASSQYREPEAFF.

The CDR3 sequence is CASSESASGQETQYF. In nucleotides, the CDR3 is TGTGCCAGCAGTGAGTCGGCTAGCGGCCAAGAGACCCAGTACTTC. V and J are TRBV6-1 and TRBJ2-5, with 7 bases that match TRBD2. Trimming took 3 bases from V and 1 from J; bases not matched to a gene: 5. This CDR3 is built from 15 residues. Germline CDR1 reads MNHNS; CDR2 reads SASEGT.

The chain joins TRBV27 to TRBJ2-2, with D perhaps matching TRBD1 (5 bases). V shed 5 bases and J shed 7 bases, with 14 bases lying between them. Germline V CDR1 and CDR2: MNHEY, SMNVEV (reference sequence). This CDR3 has 14 residues. The CDR3: CASSGQYSLGELFF. In nucleotides, the CDR3 is TGTGCCAGCAGTGGACAATACAGTCTCGGGGAGCTGTTTTTT.

This rearrangement joins TRBV3-1 (or the pseudogene TRBV3-2) to TRBJ2-5, with 13 bases that match TRBD2. Germline lookup yields CDR1 LGHDT and CDR2 YNNKEL (reference sequence). The junction had 8 bases not matched to a gene; V was cut back by 4 bases and J by 3 bases. The CDR3 sequence is 17 residues long. CDR3 bases: TGTGCCAGCAGCCCCTTCGGGACTAGCGGGATAAAAGAGACCCAGTACTTC. Its protein is CASSPFGTSGIKETQYF.